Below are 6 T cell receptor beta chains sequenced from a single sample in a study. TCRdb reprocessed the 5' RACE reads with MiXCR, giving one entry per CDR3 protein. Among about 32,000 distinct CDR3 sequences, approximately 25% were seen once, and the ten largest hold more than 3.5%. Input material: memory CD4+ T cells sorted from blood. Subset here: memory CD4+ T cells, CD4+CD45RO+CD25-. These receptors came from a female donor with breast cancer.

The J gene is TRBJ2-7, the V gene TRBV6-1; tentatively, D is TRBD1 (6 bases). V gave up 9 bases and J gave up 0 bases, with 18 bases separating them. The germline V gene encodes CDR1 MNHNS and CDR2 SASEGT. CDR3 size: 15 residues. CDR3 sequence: CASGYFQGSSYEQYF. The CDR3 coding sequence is TGTGCCAGTGGTTATTTTCAGGGGTCCTCCTACGAGCAGTACTTC.

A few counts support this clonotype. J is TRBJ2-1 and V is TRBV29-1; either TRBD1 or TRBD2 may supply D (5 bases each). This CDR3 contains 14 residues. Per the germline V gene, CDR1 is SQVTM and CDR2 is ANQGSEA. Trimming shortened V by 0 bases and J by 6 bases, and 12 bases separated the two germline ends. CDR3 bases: TGCAGCGTTGAAGAGGGGACCGTCCGCAATGAGCAGTTCTTC. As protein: CSVEEGTVRNEQFF.

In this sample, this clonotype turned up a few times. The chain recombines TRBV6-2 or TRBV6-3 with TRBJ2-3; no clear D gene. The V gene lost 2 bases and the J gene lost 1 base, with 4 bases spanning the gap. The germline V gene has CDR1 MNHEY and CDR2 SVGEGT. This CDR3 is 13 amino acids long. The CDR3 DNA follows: TGTGCCAGCAGTTACGACGGCACAGATACGCAGTATTTT. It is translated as CASSYDGTDTQYF.

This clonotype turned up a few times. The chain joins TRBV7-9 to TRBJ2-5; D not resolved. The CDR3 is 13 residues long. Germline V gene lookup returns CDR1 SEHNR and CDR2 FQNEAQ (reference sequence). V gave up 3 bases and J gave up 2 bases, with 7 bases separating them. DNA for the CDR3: TGTGCCAGCAGCTTGTTACCACAAGAGACCCAGTACTTC. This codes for CASSLLPQETQYF.

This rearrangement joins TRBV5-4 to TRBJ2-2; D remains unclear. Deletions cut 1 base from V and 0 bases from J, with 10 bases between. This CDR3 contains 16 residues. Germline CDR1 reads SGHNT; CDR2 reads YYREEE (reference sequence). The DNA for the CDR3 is TGTGCCAGCAGCTTGTCTTGGGGTGCGAACACCGGGGAGCTGTTTTTT. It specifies CASSLSWGANTGELFF. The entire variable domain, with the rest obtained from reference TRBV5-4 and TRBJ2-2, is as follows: ETGVTQSPTHLIKTRGQQVTLRCSSQSGHNTVSWYQQALGQGPQFIFQYYREEENGRGNFPPRFSGLQFPNYSSELNVNALELDDSALYLCASSLSWGANTGELFFGEGSRLTVL.

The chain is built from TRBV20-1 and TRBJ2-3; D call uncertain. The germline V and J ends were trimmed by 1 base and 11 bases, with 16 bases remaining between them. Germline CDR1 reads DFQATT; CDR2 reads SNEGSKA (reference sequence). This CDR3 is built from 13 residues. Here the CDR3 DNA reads TGCAGTGCTAGAGCTCCCCCGTCGCACGGGCAGTATTTT. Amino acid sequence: CSARAPPSHGQYF.